A selection of T cell receptor beta chains follows, all from one sample in a study of graft-versus-host responses after intestinal transplantation. Here immunoSEQ multiplex PCR was the method, and the copy in TCRdb shows in-frame clones only, minus some. The data hold approximately 90,000 clones, with under 95% observed a single time. These receptors lack a known antigen. Here the sequenced sample was unstimulated CD8+ T cells sorted from spleen or lymph node cells, taken before transplant. The receptors here all came from a human donor who was the organ donor for an intestinal transplant. Each CDR3 is given with its conserved first and last residue. D genes are given only for firm matches. Clone sizes are given selectively: once, few, many, or a class where the clone is expanded.

NA	15	TRBV27	TRBJ2-5	NA	CASSPPWARPDDQYF	TGTGCCAGCAGTCCCCCCTGGGCGAGACCAGACGACCAGTACTTC
NA	14	TRBV4-2	TRBJ1-1	NA	CASSQDRDNTEAFF	TGTGCCAGCAGCCAAGATCGGGATAACACTGAAGCTTTCTTT
NA	15	TRBV7-2	TRBJ1-1	TRBD1	CASSSAGQLNTEAFF	TGTGCCAGCAGCTCGGCGGGACAGCTGAACACTGAAGCTTTCTTT
NA	16	TRBV4-1	TRBJ1-6	TRBD1	CASSRTGGADNSPLHF	TGCGCCAGCAGCCGGACAGGAGGAGCGGATAATTCACCCCTCCACTTT
NA	13	TRBV9	TRBJ2-5	TRBD2	CASSAGAGGTQYF	TGTGCCAGCAGCGCCGGAGCGGGAGGGACCCAGTACTTC
NA	15	TRBV9	TRBJ1-5	NA	CASSVGGGGNQPQHF	TGTGCCAGCAGCGTAGGTGGAGGGGGCAATCAGCCCCAGCATTTT
NA	18	TRBV5-1	TRBJ2-1	NA	CASSYTHGFEMGNNEQFF	TGCGCCAGCAGCTACACCCATGGGTTCGAGATGGGGAACAATGAGCAGTTCTTC
NA	14	TRBV5-1	TRBJ2-4	NA	CASSFRGAKNIQYF	TGCGCCAGCAGCTTTAGAGGGGCCAAAAACATTCAGTACTTC
NA	13	TRBV29-1	TRBJ1-2	NA	CSALLEWDYGYTF	TGCAGCGCCCTTTTAGAGTGGGACTACGGCTACACCTTC
NA	13	TRBV6-1	TRBJ2-2	NA	CASRDSNTGELFF	TGTGCCAGCAGGGACAGCAACACCGGGGAGCTGTTTTTT
once	14	TRBV5-4	TRBJ1-1	NA	CASSLDIGADEAFF	TGTGCCAGCAGCTTGGATATCGGGGCGGACGAAGCTTTCTTT
NA	13	TRBV7-2	TRBJ2-5	NA	CASRGGEEETQYF	TGTGCCAGCAGGGGGGGAGAGGAAGAGACCCAGTACTTC
once	13	TRBV4-1	TRBJ2-5	TRBD2	CASGGLTWKTQYF	TGCGCCAGCGGGGGACTAACTTGGAAGACCCAGTACTTC
NA	14	TRBV4-1	TRBJ2-5	NA	CASSQDRAQETQYF	TGCGCCAGCAGCCAAGATAGAGCTCAAGAGACCCAGTACTTC
NA	14	TRBV13	TRBJ2-7	TRBD2	CASSALREAHEQYF	TGTGCCAGCAGCGCGCTGCGGGAGGCCCACGAGCAGTACTTC
NA	13	TRBV4-1	TRBJ2-5	NA	CASSATDQETQYF	TGCGCCAGCAGCGCGACAGACCAAGAGACCCAGTACTTC
NA	13	TRBV10-3	TRBJ2-5	NA	CATEPQGSSTQYF	TGTGCCACGGAACCACAGGGTTCTTCGACCCAGTACTTC
NA	14	TRBV5-1	TRBJ2-5	NA	CASSTLPGNDMQYF	TGCGCCAGCAGCACCCTTCCCGGGAACGACATGCAGTACTTC
NA	14	TRBV5-4	TRBJ2-5	NA	CASSEGLKQETQYF	TGTGCCAGCAGCGAGGGACTCAAACAAGAGACCCAGTACTTC
NA	19	TRBV4-1	TRBJ2-1	TRBD2	CASSQDPAGLAGGVNEQFF	TGCGCCAGCAGCCAAGATCCAGCGGGACTAGCGGGAGGAGTGAATGAGCAGTTCTTC
NA	13	TRBV11-3	TRBJ2-1	NA	CASSLQGRFEQFF	TGTGCCAGCAGCTTACAAGGACGCTTTGAGCAGTTCTTC
NA	17	TRBV2	TRBJ2-1	TRBD2	CASSDGQWTSGYNEQFF	TGTGCCAGCAGTGACGGGCAGTGGACTAGCGGTTACAATGAGCAGTTCTTC
NA	15	TRBV7-6	TRBJ2-3	NA	CASSPEADGTDTQYF	TGTGCCAGCAGCCCCGAGGCGGACGGCACAGATACGCAGTATTTT
NA	12	TRBV9	TRBJ1-2	NA	CASSVGPDGYTF	TGTGCCAGCAGCGTAGGACCGGATGGCTACACCTTC
NA	16	TRBV7-9	TRBJ2-5	TRBD2	CASSSQGLAGEETQYF	TGTGCCAGCAGCTCCCAGGGACTAGCGGGGGAAGAGACCCAGTACTTC
NA	14	TRBV6-5	TRBJ2-1	NA	CASSYWVGRGEQFF	TGTGCCAGCAGTTACTGGGTAGGGCGGGGTGAGCAGTTCTTC
NA	14	TRBV25-1	TRBJ1-1	NA	CASSEEAGVTEAFF	TGTGCCAGCAGTGAAGAGGCAGGGGTCACTGAAGCTTTCTTT
NA	13	TRBV9	TRBJ1-1	NA	CASSDSHRSEAFF	TGTGCCAGCAGCGATAGCCACAGGTCTGAAGCTTTCTTT
NA	17	TRBV9	TRBJ2-2	TRBD2	CASSGTGSGRRTGELFF	TGTGCCAGCAGCGGAACAGGGAGCGGGAGACGCACCGGGGAGCTGTTTTTT
NA	17	TRBV11-2	TRBJ1-1	TRBD1	CASSLVFGQGVNTEAFF	TGTGCCAGCAGCTTAGTATTCGGACAGGGGGTGAACACTGAAGCTTTCTTT
NA	11	TRBV29-1	TRBJ2-7	TRBD2	CSVLAAYEQYF	TGCAGCGTCCTAGCGGCTTACGAGCAGTACTTC
NA	12	TRBV29-1	TRBJ1-2	NA	CSGLGDDYGYTF	TGCAGCGGCTTAGGGGACGACTATGGCTACACCTTC
NA	13	TRBV19	TRBJ1-1	NA	CASSIDLGAEAFF	TGTGCCAGTAGTATAGATCTGGGAGCTGAAGCTTTCTTT
NA	13	TRBV10-2	TRBJ2-5	NA	CASSESIGEGEYF	TGCGCCAGCAGTGAGTCCATTGGGGAAGGGGAGTACTTC
NA	15	TRBV5-4	TRBJ2-1	TRBD1	CASSWETGTENEQFF	TGTGCCAGCAGCTGGGAGACCGGGACAGAAAATGAGCAGTTCTTC
NA	14	TRBV14	TRBJ1-2	NA	CASSQGLGSYGYTF	TGTGCCAGCAGCCAAGGTCTAGGTAGCTATGGCTACACCTTC
NA	18	TRBV5-5	TRBJ1-5	NA	CASSLNPSQVLGNQPQHF	TGTGCCAGCAGCTTAAATCCCAGTCAAGTTTTGGGCAATCAGCCCCAGCATTTT
once	14	TRBV7-9	TRBJ2-7	NA	CASSLEGQGHEQYF	TGTGCCAGCAGCTTAGAGGGGCAGGGCCACGAGCAGTACTTC
NA	13	TRBV27	TRBJ1-2	NA	CASSSGVNYGYTF	TGTGCCAGCAGTTCAGGGGTCAACTATGGCTACACCTTC
once	16	TRBV7-9	TRBJ2-2	NA	CASSSVSLNGLGELFF	TGTGCCAGCAGCTCCGTTAGTCTAAATGGTCTTGGGGAGCTGTTTTTT
NA	14	TRBV7-6	TRBJ1-1	NA	CASSLASGSYEAFF	TGTGCCAGCAGCTTAGCGAGTGGGAGTTATGAAGCTTTCTTT
once	15	TRBV19	TRBJ1-5	NA	CASSPRSNSNQPQHF	TGTGCCAGTAGCCCCCGGAGCAACAGCAATCAGCCCCAGCATTTT
NA	14	TRBV27	TRBJ2-7	NA	CASSLRYGSYEQYF	TGTGCCAGCAGTTTAAGGTACGGCTCCTACGAGCAGTACTTC
once	13	TRBV29-1	TRBJ2-7	TRBD1	CSGLNQGDYEQYF	TGCAGCGGTCTAAATCAGGGGGACTACGAGCAGTACTTC
NA	17	TRBV5-6	TRBJ2-6	NA	CASSFGTVSSGANVLTF	TGTGCCAGCAGCTTCGGGACGGTTAGCTCTGGGGCCAACGTCCTGACTTTC
few	16	TRBV11-2	TRBJ2-7	NA	CASSLGPGDLSYEQYF	TGTGCCAGCAGCTTAGGTCCAGGGGACCTTTCCTACGAGCAGTACTTC
NA	16	TRBV16	TRBJ2-3	TRBD2	CASSTRLAGSTDTQYF	TGTGCCAGCAGTACGCGACTAGCGGGGTCCACAGATACGCAGTATTTT
NA	13	TRBV9	TRBJ1-4	NA	CASSSGGSEKLFF	TGTGCCAGCAGCTCGGGTGGGTCTGAAAAACTGTTTTTT
NA	14	TRBV7-6	TRBJ1-6	NA	CASSPRTADSPLHF	TGTGCCAGCAGCCCACGGACAGCGGATTCACCCCTCCACTTT
NA	19	TRBV19	TRBJ2-5	NA	CASSKTKTAAFMFWETQYF	TGTGCCAGTAGTAAGACGAAGACGGCGGCGTTTATGTTTTGGGAGACCCAGTACTTC
NA	12	TRBV29-1	TRBJ2-4	NA	CSVEGEENIQYF	TGCAGCGTTGAAGGGGAAGAAAACATTCAGTACTTC
NA	16	TRBV5-1	TRBJ2-3	TRBD2	CASSLFGGSGTDTQYF	TGCGCCAGCAGCTTGTTTGGCGGGAGTGGCACAGATACGCAGTATTTT
NA	11	TRBV5-1	TRBJ2-2	NA	CASSSIGELFF	TGCGCCAGCAGCTCAATCGGGGAGCTGTTTTTT
NA	15	TRBV10-1	TRBJ2-1	NA	CASSERGATYNEQFF	TGCGCCAGCAGTGAGCGGGGGGCTACCTACAATGAGCAGTTCTTC
NA	14	TRBV7-9	TRBJ2-3	NA	CASSLRDGTDTQYF	TGTGCCAGCAGCTTAAGGGACGGTACAGATACGCAGTATTTT
few	13	TRBV19	TRBJ1-1	NA	CASSDMGNTEAFF	TGTGCCAGTAGTGACATGGGGAACACTGAAGCTTTCTTT
once	16	TRBV19	TRBJ2-1	TRBD2	CASSTGSGGAYNEQFF	TGTGCCAGTAGTACAGGTTCGGGGGGGGCCTACAATGAGCAGTTCTTC
NA	17	TRBV27	TRBJ2-5	NA	CASSLSPPAPRGETQYF	TGTGCCAGCAGTTTATCCCCCCCCGCCCCTAGAGGAGAGACCCAGTACTTC